A selection of T cell receptor beta chains follows, all from one sample in a study of cytomegalovirus exposure and HLA in healthy donors. The data were produced by immunoSEQ multiplex PCR, yet TCRdb's version contains in-frame clones alone and is incomplete. Of about 61,000 clones in the sample, 89% were seen once. The sequenced sample consisted of PBMCs. The receptors were sampled from a man aged 25 to 40 in good health and CMV-seropositive. The CDR3 runs from the conserved cysteine through the conserved F or W. A D gene is named only where the DNA matches it firmly. Not every row has a clone size; where given, it reads once, few, many or a size class.

clone_size	j_call	d_call	v_call	cdr3_nt	cdr3_aa
once	TRBJ1-5	NA	TRBV6-1	TGTGCCAGCAGTGAAGCGCTTCGGGAGGATAGCAATCAGCCCCAGCATTTT	CASSEALREDSNQPQHF
NA	TRBJ1-1	NA	TRBV18	TGTGCCAGCTCACCCGGCGGAGGTGGCACTGAAGCTTTCTTT	CASSPGGGGTEAFF
NA	TRBJ1-2	TRBD1	TRBV5-6	TGTGCCAGCAGCCAAGGGACAGGGGTTTATGGCTACACCTTC	CASSQGTGVYGYTF
NA	TRBJ1-1	TRBD1	TRBV7-9	TGTGCCAGCAGCAGGACGGACAGGGGCAACACTGAAGCTTTCTTT	CASSRTDRGNTEAFF
few	TRBJ2-7	NA	TRBV6-5	TGTGCCAGCAGTTACGAGGGGGGGCGCGAGCAGTACTTC	CASSYEGGREQYF
few	TRBJ1-1	NA	TRBV11-3	TGTGCCAGCAGCCTCCGTTACACTGAAGCTTTCTTT	CASSLRYTEAFF
NA	TRBJ1-1	NA	TRBV7-2	TGTGCCAGCAGCCCCCGTTCGGGGGGGCCTAACACTGAAGCTTTCTTT	CASSPRSGGPNTEAFF
few	TRBJ1-1	NA	TRBV10-1	TGCGCCAGCAGTTCCACAGCGAACACTGAAGCTTTCTTT	CASSSTANTEAFF
NA	TRBJ2-7	TRBD1	TRBV11-2	TGTGCCAGCAGCTTAAATCGGCAGGGGGCGCGAAGAGGCTACGAGCAGTACTTC	CASSLNRQGARRGYEQYF
NA	TRBJ2-1	NA	TRBV7-9	TGTGCCAGCAGCTTATCTTCTAATGAGCAGTTCTTC	CASSLSSNEQFF
NA	TRBJ2-7	NA	TRBV27	TGTGCCAGCAGTTTATCCAGGGGACAAGGTGTGTCCTACGAGCAGTACTTC	CASSLSRGQGVSYEQYF
few	TRBJ2-7	TRBD1	TRBV7-9	TGTGCCAGCAGACGAGACAGGGAACCAACCTACGAGCAGTACTTC	CASRRDREPTYEQYF
NA	TRBJ2-7	NA	TRBV4-1	TGCGCCAGCAGCCAAGCGGAGGGTACGGGGATCTACGAGCAGTACTTC	CASSQAEGTGIYEQYF
NA	TRBJ1-5	NA	TRBV7-2	TGTGCCAGCAGCTTGACGGGGATTCAGCCCCAGCATTTT	CASSLTGIQPQHF
few	TRBJ1-1	NA	TRBV6-1	TGTGCCAGCAGTGAGGCCCCGGGAACTGAAGCTTTCTTT	CASSEAPGTEAFF
once	TRBJ1-6	TRBD1	TRBV7-2	TGTGCCAGCAGCCGCCCACAGGGGGCGACGCGTAATTCACCCCTCCACTTT	CASSRPQGATRNSPLHF
NA	TRBJ2-4	TRBD1	TRBV5-4	TGTGCCAGCAGCCCACCGGGACAGAGAAACATTCAGTACTTC	CASSPPGQRNIQYF
NA	TRBJ2-2	TRBD2	TRBV5-1	TGCGCCAGCAGCTTTACTAGCGGGAGGGCCGGGGAGCTGTTTTTT	CASSFTSGRAGELFF
NA	TRBJ2-7	NA	TRBV13	TGTGCCAGCACCTTAGGGCCTACGGGAGAGTACGAGCAGTACTTC	CASTLGPTGEYEQYF
NA	TRBJ1-1	TRBD1	TRBV28	TGTGCCAGCAGTGCACAGGGGGTCGTCCCAGCTTTCTTT	CASSAQGVVPAFF
NA	TRBJ2-1	NA	TRBV4-1	TGCGCCAGCAGCCAAGAAGGGAGGGGGGGTGAGCAGTTCTTC	CASSQEGRGGEQFF
NA	TRBJ1-4	NA	TRBV18	TGTGCCAGCTCACCGTCGGGGGATGAAAAACTGTTTTTT	CASSPSGDEKLFF
NA	TRBJ2-7	NA	TRBV9	TGTGCCAGCAGCGCGCAAACGGGACTTATGGGGGAGCAGTACTTC	CASSAQTGLMGEQYF
NA	TRBJ2-3	TRBD2	TRBV11-3	TGTGCCAGCAGCTTGGGACTAGGCACAGATACGCAGTATTTT	CASSLGLGTDTQYF
NA	TRBJ2-5	TRBD2	TRBV5-4	TGTGCCAGCAGCAAAGGTTCCGGGCGGGAGTCCCAAGAGACCCAGTACTTC	CASSKGSGRESQETQYF
NA	TRBJ2-2	TRBD2	TRBV5-1	TGCGCCAGCAGCTTCAGTAGCGGGAGTCCTTCCACCGGGGAGCTGTTTTTT	CASSFSSGSPSTGELFF
NA	TRBJ1-3	NA	TRBV7-2	TGTGCCAGCAGCCCGAGCTCTGGAAACACCATATATTTT	CASSPSSGNTIYF
NA	TRBJ2-1	TRBD2	TRBV29-1	TGCAGCGTTGCCTGGACTAGCGGGTTCGGTGAGCAGTTCTTC	CSVAWTSGFGEQFF
once	TRBJ2-3	TRBD1	TRBV5-1	TGCGCCAGCAGCTTGGTTGGGACAGCAAGCACAGATACGCAGTATTTT	CASSLVGTASTDTQYF
few	TRBJ1-6	TRBD1	TRBV11-3	TGTGCCAGCAGCTCCACGACAGGGACTAATTCACCCCTCCACTTT	CASSSTTGTNSPLHF
NA	TRBJ2-7	NA	TRBV28	TGTGCCAGCAGATTCCTTACGGCCTACGAGCAGTACTTC	CASRFLTAYEQYF
NA	TRBJ2-3	TRBD2	TRBV11-3	TGTGCCAGCAGCTCGCTCGGGGAGGGGAGCGGGATAACAGATACGCAGTATTTT	CASSSLGEGSGITDTQYF
NA	TRBJ2-3	TRBD1	TRBV19	TGTGCCAGTAGAGGAGGACCGGGACAGGGAACAGATACGCAGTATTTT	CASRGGPGQGTDTQYF
NA	TRBJ1-1	TRBD1	TRBV9	TGTGCCAGCAGCGTGTCCGGGACAGCGGAAGAAGAAGCTTTCTTT	CASSVSGTAEEEAFF
NA	TRBJ2-3	TRBD2	TRBV11-2	TGTGCCAGCAGCCGTTCTAGCGGCAGCACAGATACGCAGTATTTT	CASSRSSGSTDTQYF
once	TRBJ2-3	NA	TRBV6-6	TGTGCCAGCACCACAGGTTACCGCACAGATACGCAGTATTTT	CASTTGYRTDTQYF
NA	TRBJ1-2	NA	TRBV30	TGTGCCTGGAGTATCACGGACTATGGCTACACCTTC	CAWSITDYGYTF
NA	TRBJ2-1	TRBD1	TRBV7-9	TGTGCCAGCAGGACGGGACAGGGTTGGGTTGAGCAGTTCTTC	CASRTGQGWVEQFF
NA	TRBJ1-2	NA	TRBV4-1	TGCGCCAGCAGCCCCGACGGGGGGCTCCTCTCCCCCTATGGCTACACCTTC	CASSPDGGLLSPYGYTF
NA	TRBJ2-1	TRBD2	TRBV7-9	TGTGCCAGCAGCCCCCCTGGCGGGAGGGTCGCTGAGCAGTTCTTC	CASSPPGGRVAEQFF
NA	TRBJ2-3	TRBD1	TRBV19	TGTGCCAGTAGTCGACAGGGTGGAGATACGCAGTATTTT	CASSRQGGDTQYF
NA	TRBJ2-7	TRBD1	TRBV7-2	TGTGCCAGCAGCCAACAGGGGGTCCCCTACGAGCAGTACTTC	CASSQQGVPYEQYF
NA	TRBJ1-2	NA	TRBV21-1	TGTGCCAGCAGGCAGGACATAGGCTATGGCTACACCTTC	CASRQDIGYGYTF
NA	TRBJ2-3	TRBD2	TRBV5-4	TGTGCCAGCAGCTTACCGGGAGGCTACACAGATACGCAGTATTTT	CASSLPGGYTDTQYF
NA	TRBJ2-5	TRBD2	TRBV7-9	TGTTCCAGCAGCTTCCTCGGACTAGAGCTAGGGGAGACCCAGTACTTC	CSSSFLGLELGETQYF
NA	TRBJ2-1	TRBD1	TRBV29-1	TGCAGCGTTCTTCCGGGACAGGGGGCTCTCAATGAGCAGTTCTTC	CSVLPGQGALNEQFF
NA	TRBJ2-1	TRBD1	TRBV6-4	TGTGCCAGCAGTGATGTTGGACAGGGGTACAATGAGCAGTTCTTC	CASSDVGQGYNEQFF
NA	TRBJ1-2	NA	TRBV19	TGTGCCAGTAACTCATGGGGACAAGGGGTTAAAGGCTACACCTTC	CASNSWGQGVKGYTF
NA	TRBJ2-1	TRBD2	TRBV18	TGTGCCAGCTCACCAGCGGGGGGGCAGTGTGAGCAGTTCTTC	CASSPAGGQCEQFF
NA	TRBJ2-2	TRBD2	TRBV7-3	TGTGCCAGCAGCTTTCGGACTAGCGGAGTGGGCGGGGAGCTGTTTTTT	CASSFRTSGVGGELFF
NA	TRBJ2-7	TRBD1	TRBV7-9	TGTGCCAGCAGCCAATATACAGGGGAAGCCTACGAGCAGTACTTC	CASSQYTGEAYEQYF
NA	TRBJ1-1	NA	TRBV6-6	TGTGCCAGCTCTTCGGGAGCCCCTGAAGCTTTCTTT	CASSSGAPEAFF
NA	TRBJ1-1	TRBD1	TRBV19	TGTGCCAGTAGTTGGGGCAGGGGGATGACTGAAGCTTTCTTT	CASSWGRGMTEAFF
NA	TRBJ1-1	TRBD1	TRBV27	TGTGCCAGCAGTGGGACAGTGAACACTGAAGCTTTCTTT	CASSGTVNTEAFF